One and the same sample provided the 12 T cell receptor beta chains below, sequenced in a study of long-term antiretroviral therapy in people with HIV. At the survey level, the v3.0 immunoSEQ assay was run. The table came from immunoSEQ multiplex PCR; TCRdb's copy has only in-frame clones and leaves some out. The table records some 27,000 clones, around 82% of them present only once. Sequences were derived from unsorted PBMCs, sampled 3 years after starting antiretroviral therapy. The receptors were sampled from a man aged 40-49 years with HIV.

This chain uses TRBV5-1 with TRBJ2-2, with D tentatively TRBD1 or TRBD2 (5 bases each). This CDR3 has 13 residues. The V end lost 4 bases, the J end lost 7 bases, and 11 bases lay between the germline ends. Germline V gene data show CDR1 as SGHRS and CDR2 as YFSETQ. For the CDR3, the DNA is TGCGCCAGCAGCCCTGGGGGTGTCGGGGAGCTGTTTTTT. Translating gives CASSPGGVGELFF.

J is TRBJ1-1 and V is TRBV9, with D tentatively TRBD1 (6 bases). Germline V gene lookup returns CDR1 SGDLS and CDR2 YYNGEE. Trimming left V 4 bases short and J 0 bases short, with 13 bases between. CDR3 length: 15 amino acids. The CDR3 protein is CASSLYREMNTEAFF. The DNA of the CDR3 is TGTGCCAGCAGCTTGTACAGGGAAATGAACACTGAAGCTTTCTTT. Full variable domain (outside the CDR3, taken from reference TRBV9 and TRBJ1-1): DSGVTQTPKHLITATGQRVTLRCSPRSGDLSVYWYQQSLDQGLQFLIQYYNGEERAKGNILERFSAQQFPDLHSELNLSSLELGDSALYFCASSLYREMNTEAFFGQGTRLTVV.

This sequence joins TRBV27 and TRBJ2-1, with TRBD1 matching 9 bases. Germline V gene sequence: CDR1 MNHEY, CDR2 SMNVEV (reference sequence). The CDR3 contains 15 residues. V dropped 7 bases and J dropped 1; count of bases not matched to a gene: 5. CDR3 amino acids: CASTTGTGSYNEQFF. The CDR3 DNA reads TGTGCCAGCACAACCGGGACAGGGTCCTACAATGAGCAGTTCTTC.

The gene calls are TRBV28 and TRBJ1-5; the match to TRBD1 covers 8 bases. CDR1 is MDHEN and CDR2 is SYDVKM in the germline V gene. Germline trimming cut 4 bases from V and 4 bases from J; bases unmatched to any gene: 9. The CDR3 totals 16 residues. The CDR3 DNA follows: TGTGCCAGCAGTTCCCCCGGGACAGGAAGGAATCAGCCCCAGCATTTT. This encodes CASSSPGTGRNQPQHF. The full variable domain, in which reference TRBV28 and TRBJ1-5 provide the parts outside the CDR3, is DVKVTQSSRYLVKRTGEKVFLECVQDMDHENMFWYRQDPGLGLRLIYFSYDVKMKEKGDIPEGYSVSREKKERFSLILESASTNQTSMYLCASSSPGTGRNQPQHFGDGTRLSIL.

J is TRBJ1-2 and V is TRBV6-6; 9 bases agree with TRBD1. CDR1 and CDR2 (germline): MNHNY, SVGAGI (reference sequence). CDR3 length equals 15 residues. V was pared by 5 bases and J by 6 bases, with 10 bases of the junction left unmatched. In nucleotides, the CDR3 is TGTGCCAGCAGTGGAAGGGACAGGGACAGGAATGGCTACACCTTC. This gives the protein CASSGRDRDRNGYTF.

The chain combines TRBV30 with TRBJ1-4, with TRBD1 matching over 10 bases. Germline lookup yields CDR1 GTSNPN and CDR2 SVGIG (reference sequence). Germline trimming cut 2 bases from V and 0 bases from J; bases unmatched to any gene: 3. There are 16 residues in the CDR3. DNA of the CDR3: TGTGCCTGGAGTCAAGGACAGGGGGCAACTAATGAAAAACTGTTTTTT. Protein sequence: CAWSQGQGATNEKLFF. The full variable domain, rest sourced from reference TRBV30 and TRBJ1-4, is SQTIHQWPATLVQPVGSPLSLECTVEGTSNPNLYWYRQAAGRGLQLLFYSVGIGQISSEVPQNLSASRPQDRQFILSSKKLLLSDSGFYLCAWSQGQGATNEKLFFGSGTQLSVL.

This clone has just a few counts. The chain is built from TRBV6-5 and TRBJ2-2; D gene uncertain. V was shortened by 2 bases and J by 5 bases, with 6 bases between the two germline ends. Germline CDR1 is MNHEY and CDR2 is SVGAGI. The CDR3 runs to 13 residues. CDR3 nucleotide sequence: TGTGCCAGCAGTTACGGAGCAACCGGGGAGCTGTTTTTT. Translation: CASSYGATGELFF.

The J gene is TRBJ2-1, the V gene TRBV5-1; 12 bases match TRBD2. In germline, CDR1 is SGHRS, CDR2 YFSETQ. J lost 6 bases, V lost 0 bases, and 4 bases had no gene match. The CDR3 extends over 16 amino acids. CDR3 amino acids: CASSLVSSGRGNEQFF. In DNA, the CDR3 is TGCGCCAGCAGCTTGGTGTCTAGCGGGAGGGGCAATGAGCAGTTCTTC.

In DNA form, the CDR3 reads TGTGCCAGCAGTTACTCTGAGGCAGATTACGAGCAGTACTTC. Translated, it gives CASSYSEADYEQYF. The chain is built from TRBV6-5 and TRBJ2-7; D call uncertain. The V end lost 0 bases, the J end lost 4 bases, and 10 bases lay between the germline ends. The CDR3 runs to 14 residues. The germline V gene has CDR1 MNHEY and CDR2 SVGAGI.

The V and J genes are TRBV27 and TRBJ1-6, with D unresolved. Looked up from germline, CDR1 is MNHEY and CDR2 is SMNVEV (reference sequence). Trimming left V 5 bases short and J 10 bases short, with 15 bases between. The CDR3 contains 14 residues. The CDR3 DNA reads TGTGCCAGCAGTCCACCGGGAATGAGGTCACCCCTCCACTTT. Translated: CASSPPGMRSPLHF.

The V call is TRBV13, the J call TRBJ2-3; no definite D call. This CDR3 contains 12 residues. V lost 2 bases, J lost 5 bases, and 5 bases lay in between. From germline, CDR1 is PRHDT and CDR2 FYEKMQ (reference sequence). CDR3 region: CASSLRVDTQYF. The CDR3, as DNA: TGTGCCAGCAGCTTACGTGTAGATACGCAGTATTTT.

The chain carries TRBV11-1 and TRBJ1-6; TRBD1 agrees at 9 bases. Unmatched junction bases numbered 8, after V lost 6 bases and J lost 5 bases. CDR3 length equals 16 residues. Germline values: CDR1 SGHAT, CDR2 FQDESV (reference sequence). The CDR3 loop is CASRLNRDRDNSPLHF. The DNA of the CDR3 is TGTGCCAGCAGATTGAACCGGGACAGGGATAATTCACCCCTCCACTTT.